These T cell receptor beta chains were read from a single sample in a study of blood T cell repertoires in COVID-19. Profiling relied on immunoSEQ multiplex PCR, and the TCRdb table lists in-frame clones only, not all of them. The sample shows more than 95,000 clones, roughly 80% of them seen only once. Sequencing was done on a sample of peripheral blood. These receptors were taken from a woman older than 75 with acute or convalescent COVID-19. Both conserved end residues are part of each CDR3. The D gene is left open where the match is weak. Clone size is shown for a subset of rows, as once, few, many or a class of expanded clone.

V: TRBV5-1
J: TRBJ2-1
D: NA
size: NA
CDR3: CASSLRASGNEQFF
DNA: TGCGCCAGCAGCTTGAGGGCCTCAGGGAATGAGCAGTTCTTC

V: TRBV7-9
J: TRBJ2-3
D: TRBD1
size: NA
CDR3: CASSFGQAMGDTQYF
DNA: TGTGCCAGCAGCTTCGGACAGGCTATGGGGGATACGCAGTATTTT

V: TRBV5-1
J: TRBJ1-2
D: NA
size: once
CDR3: CASSLGAGKDYGYTF
DNA: TGCGCCAGCAGCTTGGGGGCAGGCAAGGACTATGGCTACACCTTC

V: TRBV30
J: TRBJ1-5
D: NA
size: NA
CDR3: CAWSVGQGQPQHF
DNA: TGTGCCTGGAGTGTCGGGCAGGGTCAGCCCCAGCATTTT

V: TRBV7-6
J: TRBJ2-4
D: NA
size: NA
CDR3: CASSLTRGNIQYF
DNA: TGTGCCAGCAGCTTAACCAGGGGCAACATTCAGTACTTC

V: TRBV12-3/TRBV12-4
J: TRBJ1-1
D: TRBD1
size: NA
CDR3: CASSSRTGKAFF
DNA: TGTGCCAGCAGCTCCAGGACAGGGAAAGCTTTCTTT

V: TRBV24-1
J: TRBJ2-2
D: TRBD1
size: NA
CDR3: CATSDLGTANTGELFF
DNA: TGTGCCACCAGTGATTTGGGGACAGCGAACACCGGGGAGCTGTTTTTT

V: TRBV5-1
J: TRBJ2-1
D: TRBD2
size: NA
CDR3: CASSLGAGGYNEQFF
DNA: TGCGCCAGCAGCTTGGGAGCGGGAGGGTACAATGAGCAGTTCTTC

V: TRBV9
J: TRBJ1-4
D: NA
size: NA
CDR3: CASSVGTENEKLFF
DNA: TGTGCCAGCAGCGTAGGGACAGAAAATGAAAAACTGTTTTTT

V: TRBV19
J: TRBJ2-1
D: TRBD2
size: NA
CDR3: CASGTSAGGQRSLNEQFF
DNA: TGTGCCAGTGGAACCTCGGCGGGGGGGCAAAGGTCCCTTAATGAGCAGTTCTTC

V: TRBV5-4
J: TRBJ2-5
D: NA
size: NA
CDR3: CASSLRGLETQYF
DNA: TGTGCCAGCAGCTTGCGGGGTCTGGAGACCCAGTACTTC

V: TRBV7-2
J: TRBJ1-2
D: TRBD1
size: NA
CDR3: CASSFTGGLNYGYTF
DNA: TGTGCCAGCAGCTTCACAGGGGGCCTTAACTATGGCTACACCTTC

V: TRBV6-5
J: TRBJ2-2
D: NA
size: NA
CDR3: CASRQGINTGELFF
DNA: TGTGCCAGCAGACAGGGTATAAACACCGGGGAGCTGTTTTTT

V: TRBV20-1
J: TRBJ1-5
D: NA
size: NA
CDR3: CSASLGLNQPQHF
DNA: TGCAGTGCTAGTTTAGGACTCAATCAGCCCCAGCATTTT

V: TRBV30
J: TRBJ2-3
D: TRBD2
size: NA
CDR3: CARTSADTQYF
DNA: TGTGCCCGGACTAGCGCAGATACGCAGTATTTT

V: TRBV3-1/TRBV3-2
J: TRBJ2-2
D: TRBD1
size: NA
CDR3: CASSQEAGGTGELFF
DNA: TGTGCCAGCAGCCAAGAAGCAGGGGGAACCGGGGAGCTGTTTTTT

V: TRBV6-5
J: TRBJ2-7
D: TRBD2
size: NA
CDR3: CASSYSRTSGYEQYF
DNA: TGTGCCAGCAGTTACTCCCGGACTAGCGGGTACGAGCAGTACTTC